The 23 T cell receptor beta chains listed next were all sequenced from one sample in a study of post-analysis software for immune sequencing data. Which antigens these TCRs recognize remains unknown. Findings of the study overall: About five TRBV segments appeared more often in patients than in controls, and TRBV5-6, TRBV5-1 and TRBV20-1 were among these.

Presence of unique molecular identifiers characterized the TCR beta cDNA libraries. TCRdb passed the PCR reads through MiXCR, listing each CDR3 protein once. The sample comprises hundreds of thousands of distinct CDR3 sequences, less than 45% of which are singletons, and over 10% rests with the top ten. Sequenced sample: blood. The origin of the receptors is a girl aged 5 to 17 with multiple sclerosis.

This clonotype showed up just a few times. V is TRBV5-5 and J is TRBJ2-4; perhaps TRBD2 as D (5 bases). The CDR3 spans 14 residues. V lost 4 bases and J lost 9, with 17 bases in between. Per the germline V gene, CDR1 is SGHKS and CDR2 is YYEKEE (reference sequence). In DNA, the CDR3 is TGTGCCAGCAGCCCCGGAGGTGGGCTGAGCATTCAGTACTTC. It is translated as CASSPGGGLSIQYF.

The chain employs TRBV29-1 and TRBJ1-2; TRBD1 is a possible D gene (5 bases). V gave up 5 bases and J gave up 7 bases, with 14 bases separating them. CDR1 SQVTM and CDR2 ANQGSEA come from the germline V gene. This CDR3 is built from 12 residues. In DNA, the CDR3 is TGCAGCGTTCCAGGCGGGACTGGTGGCTACACCTTC. This sequence encodes CSVPGGTGGYTF. The entire variable domain, with the rest obtained from reference TRBV29-1 and TRBJ1-2, is as follows: SAVISQKPSRDICQRGTSLTIQCQVDSQVTMMFWYRQQPGQSLTLIATANQGSEATYESGFVIDKFPISRPNLTFSTLTVSNMSPEDSSIYLCSVPGGTGGYTFGSGTRLTVV.

CDR3 protein: CASSLFTTGGTDTQYF. For the CDR3, the DNA is TGCGCCAGCAGCTTGTTTACGACAGGGGGCACAGATACGCAGTATTTT. This sequence joins TRBV5-1 and TRBJ2-3; 8 bases are shared with TRBD1. CDR1 and CDR2 (germline): SGHRS, YFSETQ. Unmatched junction bases numbered 5, after V lost 1 base and J lost 1 base. The CDR3 covers 16 residues.

The CDR3 DNA reads as TGTGCCAGCAGCGTACGGCAGGGAGTCGGCTACACCTTC. As protein: CASSVRQGVGYTF. The rearrangement joins TRBV9 to TRBJ1-2, with D maybe TRBD1 (5 bases). CDR3 length: 13 residues. V was clipped by 1 base and J by 8 bases, with 12 bases between them. Germline assignment: CDR1 SGDLS and CDR2 YYNGEE. Looking up the rest from reference TRBV9 and TRBJ1-2 gives the full variable domain: DSGVTQTPKHLITATGQRVTLRCSPRSGDLSVYWYQQSLDQGLQFLIQYYNGEERAKGNILERFSAQQFPDLHSELNLSSLELGDSALYFCASSVRQGVGYTFGSGTRLTVV.

V usage is TRBV12-3 or TRBV12-4 and J usage is TRBJ2-7; D is possibly TRBD1 (6 bases). CDR3 size: 14 residues. V was shortened by 3 bases and J by 2 bases, with 11 bases between the two germline ends. CDR3 nucleotides: TGTGCCAGCAGTTTCAGGGGAGTCACCTACGAGCAGTACTTC. This encodes CASSFRGVTYEQYF.

The CDR3 DNA reads TGTGCCAGCAGTTTTTGGCAGGGGGGGAATGGCTACACCTTC. Protein product: CASSFWQGGNGYTF. The V call is TRBV12-3 or TRBV12-4, the J call TRBJ1-2, with 7 nucleotides matching TRBD1. This CDR3 region has 14 residues. The V and J ends lost 3 bases and 6 bases, in that order; junction bases with no gene match: 7.

This clonotype was observed a few times. The J gene is TRBJ2-7, the V gene TRBV21-1; the listed D gene, TRBD2, was not tested against the DNA. TRBV21-1 is assigned pseudogene status. This CDR3 has 16 residues. CDR3: CASSKAGGRADYEQYF. In DNA, the CDR3 is TGTGCCAGCAGCAAAGCGGGCGGGAGGGCCGACTACGAGCAGTACTTC.

This clonotype has a handful of counts. The chain recombines TRBV24-1 with TRBJ2-3, with a tentative D call TRBD1 (6 bases). Trimming cost V 5 bases and J 2 bases, with 13 bases left between them. Germline CDR1 is KGHDR and CDR2 is SFDVKD. This CDR3 has 15 residues. The CDR3 region is CATSVPGHSTDTQYF. CDR3 nucleotides: TGTGCCACCAGTGTCCCGGGACACTCCACAGATACGCAGTATTTT.

The chain employs TRBV28 and TRBJ2-5; tentative D call: TRBD1 (5 bases). Judging by the DNA end, TRBJ2-7 fits better; the J call may be wrong. CDR3 size: 14 residues. The germline CDR1 and CDR2 sequences are MDHEN and SYDVKM. CDR3 in amino acids: CASSAQGLSYEQYF. CDR3 bases: TGTGCCAGCAGCGCCCAGGGTTTGTCCTACGAGCAGTACTTC.

The V gene is TRBV28, the J gene TRBJ2-7; 10 nucleotides agree with TRBD1. The CDR3 has 15 amino acids. The V and J ends lost 6 bases and 3 bases, in that order; junction bases with no gene match: 8. Germline values: CDR1 MDHEN, CDR2 SYDVKM. CDR3 loop: CASSSPRDRGYEQYF. The CDR3 nucleotides read TGTGCCAGCAGCTCGCCCCGGGACAGGGGCTACGAGCAGTACTTC.

V and J are TRBV29-1 and TRBJ2-1; tentative D call: TRBD1 (5 bases). Germline CDR1 is SQVTM and CDR2 is ANQGSEA. Trimming took off 2 bases at V and 7 bases at J, with 9 bases between the two ends. There are 12 residues in the CDR3. DNA for the CDR3: TGCAGCGTTGAAAGGGGTTGGAATGAGCAGTTCTTC. The encoded protein is CSVERGWNEQFF.

The chain is built from TRBV5-5 and TRBJ2-2; D not certain. CDR1 is SGHKS, CDR2 YYEKEE, per germline (reference sequence). V was cut by 0 bases and J by 0 bases, with 9 bases left in between. The CDR3 totals 16 residues. This CDR3 reads CASSLGRSANTGELFF. The CDR3 bases are TGTGCCAGCAGCTTGGGGCGATCGGCGAACACCGGGGAGCTGTTTTTT.

This clonotype was seen a handful of times. The J gene is TRBJ2-1, the V gene TRBV5-1, with D unresolved. The CDR3 loop spans 15 amino acids. Deletions cut 4 bases from V and 2 bases from J, with 13 bases between. Germline lookup yields CDR1 SGHRS and CDR2 YFSETQ. In DNA form, the CDR3 reads TGCGCCAGCAGCCACGAAGGGTCGACCTACAATGAGCAGTTCTTC. Its protein is CASSHEGSTYNEQFF.

This clonotype has a count of ten or more. The chain is built from TRBV29-1 and TRBJ1-2, with D hard to call. The germline V and J ends were trimmed by 1 base and 3 bases, with 6 bases remaining between them. CDR1 SQVTM and CDR2 ANQGSEA come from the germline V gene. CDR3 size: 12 residues. DNA of the CDR3: TGCAGCGTTGAAGTTAGGGACTATGGCTACACCTTC. Protein product: CSVEVRDYGYTF. The entire variable domain, with the rest obtained from reference TRBV29-1 and TRBJ1-2, is as follows: SAVISQKPSRDICQRGTSLTIQCQVDSQVTMMFWYRQQPGQSLTLIATANQGSEATYESGFVIDKFPISRPNLTFSTLTVSNMSPEDSSIYLCSVEVRDYGYTFGSGTRLTVV.

The chain uses TRBV4-1 and TRBJ2-7, with TRBD2 matching 8 bases. Trimming took 0 bases from V and 1 from J; bases not matched to a gene: 8. The CDR3 is made up of 17 amino acids. Germline-derived CDR1 and CDR2 are MGHRA and YSYEKL. DNA for the CDR3: TGCGCCAGCAGCCAAGAGGGTCCTAGCGGGCCATCCTACGAGCAGTACTTC. It codes for CASSQEGPSGPSYEQYF.

The V gene is TRBV20-1, the J gene TRBJ1-1; maybe TRBD1 (5 bases). In germline, CDR1 is DFQATT, CDR2 SNEGSKA (reference sequence). The CDR3 sequence is 14 residues long. Trimming stripped 1 base from V and 3 bases from J, with 12 bases between. The chain's CDR3 is CSARAPAGHTEAFF. The DNA of the CDR3 is TGCAGTGCTAGAGCCCCGGCAGGGCACACTGAAGCTTTCTTT.

This chain joins TRBV7-6 and TRBJ2-5; D gene uncertain. The CDR3 has 12 residues. Germline CDR1 and CDR2: SGHVS and FNYEAQ. Trimming removed 0 bases from V and 11 bases from J, with 10 bases in between. This CDR3 is CASSLAGMGQYF. The CDR3 nucleotides read TGTGCCAGCAGCTTAGCGGGAATGGGGCAGTACTTC. The whole variable domain, filled in from reference TRBV7-6 and TRBJ2-5, reads GAGVSQSPRYKVTKRGQDVALRCDPISGHVSLYWYRQALGQGPEFLTYFNYEAQQDKSGLPNDRFSAERPEGSISTLTIQRTEQRDSAMYRCASSLAGMGQYFGPGTRLLVL.

The V call is TRBV6-5, the J call TRBJ2-7; a weak D match, TRBD1 (6 bases). The V gene's germline CDR1 is MNHEY and CDR2 SVGAGI. Trimming cost V 7 bases and J 0 bases, with 13 bases left between them. The CDR3 covers 14 residues. The CDR3 region has the DNA TGTGCCAGCACTCCCGGGGACAACTCCTACGAGCAGTACTTC. This translates into CASTPGDNSYEQYF.

On this clonotype: This sequence may be a read error, since a much larger clone differs from it by one base. V and J are TRBV24-1 and TRBJ2-3; the match to TRBD1 covers 8 bases. From germline, CDR1 is KGHDR and CDR2 SFDVKD. This CDR3 is built from 14 residues. Here the CDR3 DNA reads TGTACCACCAGAGGACAGGGTGGAACAGATACGCAGTATTTT. Its protein is CTTRGQGGTDTQYF.

Concerning this clonotype itself: Since no conserved phenylalanine or tryptophan closes the CDR3, a read error is the likely cause. This chain links TRBV11-2 with TRBJ2-1, with TRBD2 identical over 13 bases. This CDR3 has 17 residues. Germline CDR1 SGHAT, CDR2 FQNNGV. V lost 4 bases and J lost 5; bases outside the gene matches: 8. The CDR3 nucleotides are TGTGCCAGCAGCTCCATGACTAGCGGGAGGACCAACAATGAGCAGTTCTTA. This sequence encodes CASSSMTSGRTNNEQFL.

This clonotype was observed once. The rearrangement links TRBV20-1 to TRBJ1-5, with TRBD1 identical over 9 bases. With 6 bases clipped from V and 2 bases from J, the junction kept 5 bases outside the gene matches. Germline V lookup: CDR1 DFQATT, CDR2 SNEGSKA (reference sequence). The CDR3 is 14 residues long. CDR3 residues: CSADTGGGNQPQHF. The CDR3 nucleotides read TGCAGTGCCGACACAGGGGGCGGCAATCAGCCCCAGCATTTT.

The rearrangement joins TRBV5-1 to TRBJ2-1, with D tentatively TRBD2 (5 bases). The ends were cut back, 7 bases at V and 5 bases at J, with 13 bases in the middle. Germline CDR1 is SGHRS and CDR2 is YFSETQ. The CDR3 extends over 13 amino acids. CDR3 in amino acids: CASYQGSDNEQFF. The CDR3 bases are TGCGCCAGCTACCAAGGTAGCGACAATGAGCAGTTCTTC.

By sample share, this clonotype is medium-sized (0.01 to 0.1%). V is TRBV29-1 and J is TRBJ2-1, with D possibly matching TRBD1 (5 bases). The CDR3 has 13 residues. Germline V gene sequence: CDR1 SQVTM, CDR2 ANQGSEA. The germline V and J ends were trimmed by 7 bases and 8 bases, with 18 bases remaining between them. Written as DNA, the CDR3 is TGCAGCGGCGAAGATCCAGGGAACGATGAGCAGTTCTTC. Translated, it gives CSGEDPGNDEQFF.